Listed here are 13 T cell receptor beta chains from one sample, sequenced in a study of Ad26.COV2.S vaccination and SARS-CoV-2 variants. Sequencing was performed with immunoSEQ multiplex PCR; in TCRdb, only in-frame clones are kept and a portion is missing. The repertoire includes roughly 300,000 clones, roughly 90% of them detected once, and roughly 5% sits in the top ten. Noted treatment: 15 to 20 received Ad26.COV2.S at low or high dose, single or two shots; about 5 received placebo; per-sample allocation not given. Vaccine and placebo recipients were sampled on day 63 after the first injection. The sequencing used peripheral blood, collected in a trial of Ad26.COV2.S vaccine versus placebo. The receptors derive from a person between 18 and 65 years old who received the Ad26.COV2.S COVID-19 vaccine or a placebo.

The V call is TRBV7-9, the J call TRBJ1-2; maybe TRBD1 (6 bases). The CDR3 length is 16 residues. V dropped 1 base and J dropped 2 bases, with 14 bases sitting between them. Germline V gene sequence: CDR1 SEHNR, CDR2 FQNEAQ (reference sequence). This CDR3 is CASSLDFQTGNYGYTF. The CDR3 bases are TGTGCCAGCAGCTTAGATTTCCAGACAGGAAACTATGGCTACACCTTC.

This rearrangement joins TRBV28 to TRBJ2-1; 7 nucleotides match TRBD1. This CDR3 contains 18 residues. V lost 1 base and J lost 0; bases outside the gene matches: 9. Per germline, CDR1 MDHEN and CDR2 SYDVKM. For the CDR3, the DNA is TGTGCCAGCAGTTTATTGACCCTACGGGACAGCTCCTACAATGAGCAGTTCTTC. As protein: CASSLLTLRDSSYNEQFF.

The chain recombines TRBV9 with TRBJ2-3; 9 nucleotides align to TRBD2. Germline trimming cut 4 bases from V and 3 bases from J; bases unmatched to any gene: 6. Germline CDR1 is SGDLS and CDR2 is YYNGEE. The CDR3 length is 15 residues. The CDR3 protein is CASSSLAGITDTQYF. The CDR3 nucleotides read TGTGCCAGCAGCTCGCTAGCGGGGATAACAGATACGCAGTATTTT.

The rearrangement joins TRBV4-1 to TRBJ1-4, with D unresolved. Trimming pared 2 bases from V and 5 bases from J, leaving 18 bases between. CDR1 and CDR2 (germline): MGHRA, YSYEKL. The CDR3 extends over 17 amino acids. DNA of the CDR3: TGCGCCAGCAGCCAATATCCAAGCTTCATATCGAATGAAAAACTGTTTTTT. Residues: CASSQYPSFISNEKLFF.

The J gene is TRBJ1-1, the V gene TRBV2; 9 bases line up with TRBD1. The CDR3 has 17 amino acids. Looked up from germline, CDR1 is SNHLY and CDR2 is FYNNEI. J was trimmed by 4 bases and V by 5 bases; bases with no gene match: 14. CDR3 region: CASSYRGGQGFGTEAFF. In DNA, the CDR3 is TGTGCCAGCAGTTACAGGGGGGGACAGGGCTTCGGCACTGAAGCTTTCTTT.

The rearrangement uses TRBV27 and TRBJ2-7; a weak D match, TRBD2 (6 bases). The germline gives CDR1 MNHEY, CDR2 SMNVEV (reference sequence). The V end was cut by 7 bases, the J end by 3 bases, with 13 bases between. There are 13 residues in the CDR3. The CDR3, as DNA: TGTGCCAGCACCGGGAGCGGAAGCTACGAGCAGTACTTC. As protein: CASTGSGSYEQYF.

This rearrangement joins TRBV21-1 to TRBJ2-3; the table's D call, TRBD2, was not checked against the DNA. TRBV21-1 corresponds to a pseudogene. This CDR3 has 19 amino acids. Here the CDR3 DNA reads TGTGCCAGCAGCAAAAGGATTGGGATAGGACGGGACTCCACAGATACGCAGTATTTT. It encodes CASSKRIGIGRDSTDTQYF.

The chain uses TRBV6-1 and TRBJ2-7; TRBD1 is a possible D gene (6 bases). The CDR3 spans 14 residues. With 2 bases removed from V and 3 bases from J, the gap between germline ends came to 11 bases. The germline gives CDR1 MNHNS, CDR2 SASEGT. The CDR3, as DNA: TGTGCCAGCAGTGAATGGGCAGGGGTCTACGAGCAGTACTTC. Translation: CASSEWAGVYEQYF.

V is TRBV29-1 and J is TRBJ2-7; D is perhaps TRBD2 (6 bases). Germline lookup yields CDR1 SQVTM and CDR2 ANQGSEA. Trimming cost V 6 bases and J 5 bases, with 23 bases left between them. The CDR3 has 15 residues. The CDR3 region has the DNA TGCAGCGTCCTTGAAGAGGAACTAGCCCCTCACGAGCAGTACTTC. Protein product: CSVLEEELAPHEQYF.

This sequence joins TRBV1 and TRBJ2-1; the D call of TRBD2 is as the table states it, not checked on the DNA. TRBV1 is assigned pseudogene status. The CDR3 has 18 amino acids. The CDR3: CTSSDQQRSGRARNEQFF. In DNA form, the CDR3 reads TGCACCAGCAGCGACCAACAACGCAGCGGGAGGGCACGCAATGAGCAGTTCTTC.

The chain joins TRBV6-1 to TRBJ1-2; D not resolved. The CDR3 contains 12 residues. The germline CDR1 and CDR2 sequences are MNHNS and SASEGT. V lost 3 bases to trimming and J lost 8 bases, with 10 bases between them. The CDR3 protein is CASSESLGGYTF. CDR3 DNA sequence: TGTGCCAGCAGTGAGAGTCTCGGGGGCTACACCTTC.

CDR3: CASRTTGVPSPLHF. The CDR3 nucleotides read TGTGCCAGCAGGACCACAGGGGTTCCTTCACCCCTCCACTTT. The genes are TRBV28 and TRBJ1-6; 7 bases agree with TRBD1. This CDR3 spans 14 amino acids. Germline lookup yields CDR1 MDHEN and CDR2 SYDVKM. V lost 6 bases and J lost 9; bases outside the gene matches: 8.

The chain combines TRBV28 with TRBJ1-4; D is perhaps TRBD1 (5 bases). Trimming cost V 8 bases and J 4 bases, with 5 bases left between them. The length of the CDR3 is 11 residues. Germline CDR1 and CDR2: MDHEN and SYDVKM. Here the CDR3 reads CASGGNEKLFF. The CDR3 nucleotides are TGTGCCAGCGGGGGTAATGAAAAACTGTTTTTT. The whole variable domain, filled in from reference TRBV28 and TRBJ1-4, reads DVKVTQSSRYLVKRTGEKVFLECVQDMDHENMFWYRQDPGLGLRLIYFSYDVKMKEKGDIPEGYSVSREKKERFSLILESASTNQTSMYLCASGGNEKLFFGSGTQLSVL.